These 13 T cell receptor beta chains came from one sample sequenced in a study of OX40 agonist ivuxolimab in advanced cancers. Sequencing was performed with immunoSEQ multiplex PCR; in TCRdb, only in-frame clones are kept and a portion is missing. Of about 58,000 clones listed, 86% are singletons. This material consisted of CD4+ or CD8+ T cells sorted from blood, taken in a trial of the OX40 agonist ivuxolimab. All receptors derive from an adult with an advanced solid tumor such as melanoma, head and neck, liver or kidney cancer.

This rearrangement joins TRBV11-2 to TRBJ1-1; D is ambiguous. Germline CDR1 is SGHAT and CDR2 is FQNNGV. Trimming pared 1 base from V and 0 bases from J, leaving 6 bases between. The CDR3 contains 14 residues. CDR3 residues: CASSLGQVNTEAFF. The CDR3 DNA reads as TGTGCCAGCAGCTTAGGGCAGGTGAACACTGAAGCTTTCTTT.

This clone counts as medium-sized (0.01 to 0.1%). This chain links TRBV7-9 with TRBJ2-5; D is perhaps TRBD2 (5 bases). Per germline, CDR1 SEHNR and CDR2 FQNEAQ (reference sequence). This CDR3 comprises 14 residues. V lost 3 bases, J lost 4 bases, and 12 bases lay in between. The chain's CDR3 is CASSFSAGRETQYF. The CDR3 coding sequence is TGTGCCAGCAGCTTTAGCGCGGGTCGAGAGACCCAGTACTTC.

V is TRBV6-6 and J is TRBJ1-2, with no clear D. Germline V gene data show CDR1 as MNHNY and CDR2 as SVGAGI (reference sequence). V was pared by 2 bases and J by 2 bases, with 9 bases between. This CDR3 spans 14 amino acids. CDR3 sequence (DNA): TGTGCCAGCAGTTACCGAGTGGGAAACTATGGCTACACCTTC. Its translation is CASSYRVGNYGYTF.

The chain is built from TRBV7-2 and TRBJ1-1; the D is unclear. This CDR3 spans 13 amino acids. Germline V gene lookup returns CDR1 SGHTA and CDR2 FQGNSA. V was clipped by 3 bases and J by 1 base, with 6 bases between them. The CDR3 protein is CASSFASNTEAFF. The CDR3 bases are TGTGCCAGCAGCTTTGCATCGAACACTGAAGCTTTCTTT.

The V gene is TRBV18, the J gene TRBJ1-3; D unresolved. Germline V gene data show CDR1 as KGHSH and CDR2 as LQKENI. The CDR3 runs 15 residues. V was pared by 3 bases and J by 4 bases, with 13 bases between. The DNA of the CDR3 is TGTGCCAGCTCACCCGAACTAGGACGGGGAAACACCATATATTTT. The encoded protein is CASSPELGRGNTIYF.

This chain joins TRBV29-1 and TRBJ2-1; 11 bases match TRBD2. The V gene's germline CDR1 is SQVTM and CDR2 ANQGSEA. V gave up 4 bases and J gave up 8 bases; unmatched junction bases: 7. The CDR3 consists of 14 residues. Written as DNA, the CDR3 is TGCAGCGTTGGATCCCTAGCGGGGGGTTATGAGCAGTTCTTC. This translates into CSVGSLAGGYEQFF.

The genes are TRBV23-1 and TRBJ1-1; 7 bases agree with TRBD1. TRBV23-1 is an ORF, and what it does is uncertain. Losses at the gene ends were 7 bases for V and 1 base for J; bases not matched to a gene: 12. This CDR3 contains 16 residues. CDR3 sequence (DNA): TGCGCCAGCACCGCATGGCAGGGGGGTTGGAACACTGAAGCTTTCTTT. Translating gives CASTAWQGGWNTEAFF.

The J gene is TRBJ1-5, the V gene TRBV18; perhaps TRBD1 as D (6 bases). Trimming cost V 3 bases and J 9 bases, with 18 bases left between them. This CDR3 comprises 15 residues. Germline V CDR1 and CDR2: KGHSH, LQKENI. Here the CDR3 reads CASSPLGGSEGPQHF. In DNA form, the CDR3 reads TGTGCCAGCTCACCGTTAGGGGGGTCTGAGGGGCCCCAGCATTTT.

This clone is a singleton in its sample. The chain employs TRBV5-4 and TRBJ1-2, with TRBD1 matching over 9 bases. V was pared by 3 bases and J by 0 bases, with 6 bases of the junction left unmatched. Germline CDR1 SGHNT, CDR2 YYREEE (reference sequence). This CDR3 has 16 amino acids. The CDR3 loop reads CASSSGQGFSNYGYTF. CDR3 in DNA: TGTGCCAGCAGCTCCGGACAGGGGTTCTCTAACTATGGCTACACCTTC. Looking up the rest from reference TRBV5-4 and TRBJ1-2 gives the full variable domain: ETGVTQSPTHLIKTRGQQVTLRCSSQSGHNTVSWYQQALGQGPQFIFQYYREEENGRGNFPPRFSGLQFPNYSSELNVNALELDDSALYLCASSSGQGFSNYGYTFGSGTRLTVV.

The CDR3 nucleotides read TGTGCCAGCAGCTTAGTTGGTAGCGGGGGGCAAGAGACCCAGTACTTC. Its protein is CASSLVGSGGQETQYF. This rearrangement joins TRBV7-8 to TRBJ2-5; 10 bases are a match to TRBD2. The V and J ends lost 1 base and 2 bases, in that order; junction bases with no gene match: 4. From germline, CDR1 is SGHVS and CDR2 FQNEAQ. The CDR3 loop spans 16 amino acids.

This chain links TRBV18 with TRBJ2-7; maybe TRBD1 (6 bases). V was shortened by 1 base and J by 0 bases, with 13 bases between the two germline ends. The CDR3 spans 16 residues. Germline lookup yields CDR1 KGHSH and CDR2 LQKENI. The CDR3 bases are TGTGCCAGCTCACCACTAGGACAGCCTATCTCCTACGAGCAGTACTTC. Residues: CASSPLGQPISYEQYF.

The chain is built from TRBV9 and TRBJ2-3; D is uncertain. The V end was cut by 4 bases, the J end by 0 bases, with 12 bases between. Looked up from germline, CDR1 is SGDLS and CDR2 is YYNGEE. The CDR3 runs 15 residues. CDR3 nucleotide sequence: TGTGCCAGCAGCTCGATAGCCACTAGCACAGATACGCAGTATTTT. Its protein is CASSSIATSTDTQYF.

This clone appeared once. The chain links TRBV27 to TRBJ2-5, with D tentatively TRBD1 or TRBD2 (5 bases each). Germline CDR1 and CDR2: MNHEY and SMNVEV (reference sequence). V lost 5 bases to trimming and J lost 2 bases, with 18 bases between them. This CDR3 has 16 residues. The CDR3 reads CASSPRGRRSQETQYF. The CDR3 coding sequence is TGTGCCAGCAGTCCCCGGGGACGGAGATCACAAGAGACCCAGTACTTC.